A selection of T cell receptor beta chains follows, all from one sample in a study of technical replicates of blood from a few donors. The table came from immunoSEQ multiplex PCR; TCRdb's copy has only in-frame clones and leaves some out. The data show around 69,000 clones, approximately 86% seen once. The sequencing sample was made of PBMCs. The receptors here all came from a human donor in good health. Some clones in this sample may be carry-over from other donors' samples. CDR3s include the opening cysteine and the closing phenylalanine or tryptophan. D genes are given only for firm matches. Size is omitted from some rows. Given values are once, few, many or a class for expanded clones.

v_gene	j_gene	d_gene	abundance	CDR3aa
TRBV27	TRBJ2-3	TRBD2	many	CASSLGVSGATDTQYF
TRBV2	TRBJ1-1	NA	NA	CASSGGRAGTEAFF
TRBV7-9	TRBJ1-2	NA	NA	CASSPSRGLEGGYTF
TRBV5-4	TRBJ2-7	NA	NA	CASSLEFRTEDEQYF
TRBV29-1	TRBJ2-7	TRBD2	NA	CSVLKLAGVRYEQYF
TRBV5-1	TRBJ1-2	NA	NA	CASSDGRSYGYTF
TRBV19	TRBJ1-1	NA	NA	CASSIGMRVNTEAFF
TRBV6-6	TRBJ2-3	TRBD1	NA	CASKKQGYSTDTQYF
TRBV30	TRBJ1-1	NA	few	CAWSTGGTEAFF
TRBV7-2	TRBJ1-1	NA	NA	CASSLVAGMNTEAFF
TRBV5-1	TRBJ1-1	TRBD1	NA	CASSTGGGAAEAFF
TRBV5-1	TRBJ1-4	TRBD1	NA	CASTFLPRGQEKLFF
TRBV5-6	TRBJ2-3	TRBD2	NA	CASSPTGTSYTQYF
TRBV6-6	TRBJ2-7	NA	NA	CASRTSGFLVLEQYF
TRBV4-1	TRBJ2-5	NA	NA	CASSQYAQETQYF
TRBV9	TRBJ2-5	TRBD2	NA	CASSPGTSGGAGETQYF
TRBV7-3	TRBJ2-3	TRBD2	few	CATARLAGHTDTQYF
TRBV6-6	TRBJ2-1	NA	NA	CASSLSQGNEQFF
TRBV7-9	TRBJ1-2	NA	NA	CASSPWTTLGYGYTF
TRBV4-3	TRBJ2-7	TRBD1	few	CASSQDRTGGDEQYF
TRBV6-5	TRBJ1-2	NA	NA	CASSSGSVGYTF
TRBV5-1	TRBJ2-1	TRBD2	NA	CASSFSGGARNEQFF
TRBV6-6	TRBJ2-5	TRBD2	NA	CASRGDGLASRVAQYF
TRBV6-6	TRBJ2-7	NA	NA	CASSSRLAPHEQYF
TRBV5-1	TRBJ2-5	TRBD2	NA	CASRLRTSPWETQYF
TRBV4-1	TRBJ1-6	NA	NA	CASSQAEQGLWPLHF
TRBV6-5	TRBJ1-1	NA	NA	CASSYTAVLNTEAFF
TRBV5-6	TRBJ1-2	NA	NA	CASSPGLVGGNYGYTF
TRBV10-2	TRBJ2-2	TRBD1	few	CASSERAGGTGELFF
TRBV7-3	TRBJ2-3	NA	NA	CASSLRTTSTDTQYF
TRBV27	TRBJ2-7	TRBD1	NA	CASRNGQGAEQYF
TRBV27	TRBJ1-5	TRBD1	NA	CASSSGTGGNQPQHF
TRBV9	TRBJ2-5	TRBD2	NA	CASSVSSGLAAETQYF
TRBV18	TRBJ1-3	NA	NA	CASSPPGRSSGNTIYF
TRBV4-3	TRBJ2-2	NA	NA	CASSQDRAGANTGELFF
TRBV11-1	TRBJ2-7	NA	NA	CASSLEGPPYQQYF
TRBV10-3	TRBJ1-2	TRBD1	NA	CATQTGGNDRGYTF
TRBV10-3	TRBJ2-3	NA	NA	CAIKEGVSTDTQYF
TRBV19	TRBJ2-7	TRBD1	NA	CASSADRASYEQYF
TRBV5-4	TRBJ2-1	NA	NA	CASRTWGLGYNEQFF
TRBV7-8	TRBJ2-3	NA	NA	CASSSMLSVDTQYF
TRBV5-1	TRBJ1-1	NA	few	CASSLAGGSTEAFF
TRBV19	TRBJ2-2	TRBD2	NA	CASSMRAGGSLTNTGELFF
TRBV2	TRBJ1-4	TRBD1	NA	CASSAGRGRGEKLFF
TRBV13	TRBJ2-1	NA	NA	CASSPPGAYNEQFF